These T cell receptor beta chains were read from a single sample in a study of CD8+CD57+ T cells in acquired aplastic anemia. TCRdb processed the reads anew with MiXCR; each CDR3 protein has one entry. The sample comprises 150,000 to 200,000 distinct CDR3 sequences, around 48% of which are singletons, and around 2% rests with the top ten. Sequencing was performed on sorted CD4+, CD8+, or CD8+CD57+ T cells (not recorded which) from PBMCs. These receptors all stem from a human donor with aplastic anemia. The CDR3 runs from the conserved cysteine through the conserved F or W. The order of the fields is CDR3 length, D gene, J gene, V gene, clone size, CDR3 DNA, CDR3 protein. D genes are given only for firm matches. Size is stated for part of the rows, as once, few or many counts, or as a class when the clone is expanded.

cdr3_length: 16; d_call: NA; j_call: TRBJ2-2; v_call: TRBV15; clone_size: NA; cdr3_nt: TGTGCCACCAGCCCCCGTGGCAGCTTGTATACCGGGGAGCTGTTTTTT; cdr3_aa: CATSPRGSLYTGELFF
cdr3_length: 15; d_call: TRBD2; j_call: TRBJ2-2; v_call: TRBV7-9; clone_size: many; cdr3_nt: TGTGCCAGCATGCTGCTAGCGGGGGCCACCGGGGAGCTGTTTTTT; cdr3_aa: CASMLLAGATGELFF
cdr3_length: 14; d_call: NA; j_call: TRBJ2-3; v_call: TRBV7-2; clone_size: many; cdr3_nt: TGTGCCAGCAGCGTCCGGGACGGCACAGATACGCAGTATTTT; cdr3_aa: CASSVRDGTDTQYF
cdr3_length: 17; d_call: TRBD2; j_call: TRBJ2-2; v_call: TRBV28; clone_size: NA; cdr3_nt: TGTGCCAGCAGTTCCCTCCCGGGACTAGAGAACACCGGGGAGCTGTTTTTT; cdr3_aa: CASSSLPGLENTGELFF
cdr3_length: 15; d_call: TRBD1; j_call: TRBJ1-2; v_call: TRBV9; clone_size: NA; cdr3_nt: TGTGCCAGCAGCCCCCGGGACAGCCCTAACTATGGCTACACCTTC; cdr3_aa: CASSPRDSPNYGYTF
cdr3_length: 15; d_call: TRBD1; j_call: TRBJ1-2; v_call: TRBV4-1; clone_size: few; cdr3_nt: TGCGCCAGCAGCCAAGGTCAGGGGGCTGACTATGGCTACACCTTC; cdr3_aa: CASSQGQGADYGYTF
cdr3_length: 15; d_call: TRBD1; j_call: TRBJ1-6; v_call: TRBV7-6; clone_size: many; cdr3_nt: TGTGCCAGCAGCTTAGACAGGGGAGGTAATTCACCCCTCCACTTT; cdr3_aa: CASSLDRGGNSPLHF
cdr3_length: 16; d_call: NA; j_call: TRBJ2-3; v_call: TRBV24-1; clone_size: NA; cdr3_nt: TGTGCCACCAGTGATGTAAGCGGGAAGGGGGCAGATACGCAGTATTTT; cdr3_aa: CATSDVSGKGADTQYF
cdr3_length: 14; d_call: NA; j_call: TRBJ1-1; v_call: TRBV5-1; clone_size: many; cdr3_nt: TGCGCCAGCAGCGCAGGGGACGGGTACACTGAAGCTTTCTTT; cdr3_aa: CASSAGDGYTEAFF
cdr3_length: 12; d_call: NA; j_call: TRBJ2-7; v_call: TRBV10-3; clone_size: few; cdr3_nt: TGTGCCACCGGGACCTCGGTCTACGAGCAGTACTTC; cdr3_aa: CATGTSVYEQYF
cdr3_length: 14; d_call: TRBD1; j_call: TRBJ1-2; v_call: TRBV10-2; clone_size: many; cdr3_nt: TGCGCCAGCAGTGATTGGGGACAGCACTATGGCTACACCTTC; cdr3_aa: CASSDWGQHYGYTF
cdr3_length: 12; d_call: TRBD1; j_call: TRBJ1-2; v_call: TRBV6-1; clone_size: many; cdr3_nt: TGTGCCAGCAGGACAGGGGTCTATGGCTACACCTTC; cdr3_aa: CASRTGVYGYTF
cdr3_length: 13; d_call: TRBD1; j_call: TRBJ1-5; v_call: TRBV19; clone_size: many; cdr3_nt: TGTGCCAGTAGGGACAGGGGTGGTCAGCCCCAGCATTTT; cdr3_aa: CASRDRGGQPQHF
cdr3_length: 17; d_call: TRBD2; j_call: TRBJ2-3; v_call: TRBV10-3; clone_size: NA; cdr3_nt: TGTGCCATCAGTCGGACTAGCGGGGGGGCCTCTGGAGATACGCAGTATTTT; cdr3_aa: CAISRTSGGASGDTQYF
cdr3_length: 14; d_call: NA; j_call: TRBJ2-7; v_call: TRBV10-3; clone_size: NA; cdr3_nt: TGTGCCATCAGCCCAGGTCCGCGCTCCTACGAGCAGTACTTC; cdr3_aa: CAISPGPRSYEQYF
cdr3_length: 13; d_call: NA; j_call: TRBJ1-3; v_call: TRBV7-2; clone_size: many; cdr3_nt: TGTGCCAGCAGCTTTTCACCTGGAAACACCATATATTTT; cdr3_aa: CASSFSPGNTIYF
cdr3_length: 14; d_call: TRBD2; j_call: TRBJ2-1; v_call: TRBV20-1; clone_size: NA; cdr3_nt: TGCAGTGCGGATGGGACTAGCGGGAGGGCCGAGCAGTTCTTC; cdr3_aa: CSADGTSGRAEQFF
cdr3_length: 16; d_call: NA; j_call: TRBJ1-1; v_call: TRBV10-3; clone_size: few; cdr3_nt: TGTGCCATCAGTGAGTCGGTCGGCGGTACAGGAGGGTTAGCTTTCTTT; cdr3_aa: CAISESVGGTGGLAFF
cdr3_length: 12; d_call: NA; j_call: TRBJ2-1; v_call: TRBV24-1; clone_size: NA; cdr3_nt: TGTGCCACCAGTGATTGGGCAGGCAGTAAGTTCTTC; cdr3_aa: CATSDWAGSKFF
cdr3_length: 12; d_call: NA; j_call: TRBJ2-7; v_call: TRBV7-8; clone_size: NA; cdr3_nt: TGTGCCAGCAGCTCGACAAGGGGGGAGCAGTACTTC; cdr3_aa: CASSSTRGEQYF
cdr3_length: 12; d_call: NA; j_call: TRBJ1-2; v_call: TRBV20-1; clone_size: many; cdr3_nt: TGCAGTGCTAGACAGGGGAACTATGGCTACACCTTC; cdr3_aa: CSARQGNYGYTF
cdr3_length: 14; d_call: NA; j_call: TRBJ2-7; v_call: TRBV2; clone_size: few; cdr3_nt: TGTGCCACCCTACCGGGACTTCGCCCCTACGAGCAGTACTTC; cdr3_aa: CATLPGLRPYEQYF
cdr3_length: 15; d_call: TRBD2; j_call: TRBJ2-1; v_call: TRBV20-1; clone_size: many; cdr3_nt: TGCAGTGCTAGACCTAGCGGGAGCTCCTACAATGAGCAGTTCTTC; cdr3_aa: CSARPSGSSYNEQFF
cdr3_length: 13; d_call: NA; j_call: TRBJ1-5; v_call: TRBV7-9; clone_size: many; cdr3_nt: TGTGCCAGCAGCTTAGACCAGAATCAGCCCCAGCATTTT; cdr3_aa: CASSLDQNQPQHF
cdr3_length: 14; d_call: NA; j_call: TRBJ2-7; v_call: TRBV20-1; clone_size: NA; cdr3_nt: TGCAGTGCTAGTGGGGGGCAGTGGGGGTACGAGCAGTACTTC; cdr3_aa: CSASGGQWGYEQYF
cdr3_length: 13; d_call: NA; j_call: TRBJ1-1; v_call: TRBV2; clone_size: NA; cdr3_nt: TGTGCCAGCAGTGATAAATCAGGGACCGAAGCTTTCTTT; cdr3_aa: CASSDKSGTEAFF
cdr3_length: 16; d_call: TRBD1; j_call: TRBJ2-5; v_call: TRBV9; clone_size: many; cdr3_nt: TGTGCCAGCAGCGTAGCTGACAGGGTGGCCCAAGAGACCCAGTACTTC; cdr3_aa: CASSVADRVAQETQYF
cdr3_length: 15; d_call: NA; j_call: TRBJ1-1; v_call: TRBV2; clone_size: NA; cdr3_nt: TGTGCCAGCAGTGGATCATCCGGGCGGAACACTGAAGATTTCTTT; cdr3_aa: CASSGSSGRNTEDFF
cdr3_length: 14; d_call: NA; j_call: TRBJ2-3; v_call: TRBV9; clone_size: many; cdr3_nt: TGTGCCAGCAGCGTGTCGTCCAGGTCGGATACGCAGTATTTT; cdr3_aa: CASSVSSRSDTQYF
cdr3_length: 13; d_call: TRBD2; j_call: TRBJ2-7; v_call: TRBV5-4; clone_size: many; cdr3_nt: TGTGCCAGCAGGAGGACTAGCGGGGGGGAGCAGTACTTC; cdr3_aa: CASRRTSGGEQYF
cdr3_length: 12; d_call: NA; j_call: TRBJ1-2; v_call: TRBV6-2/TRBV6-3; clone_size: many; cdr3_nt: TGTGCCAGCAGTTATGGTCCCTCAGGCTACACCTTC; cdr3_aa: CASSYGPSGYTF
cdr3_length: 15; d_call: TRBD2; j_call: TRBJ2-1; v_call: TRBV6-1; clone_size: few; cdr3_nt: TGTGCCAGCAGAGAGACTAGCTTTTCGGCGCGTGAGCAGTTCTTC; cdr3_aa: CASRETSFSAREQFF
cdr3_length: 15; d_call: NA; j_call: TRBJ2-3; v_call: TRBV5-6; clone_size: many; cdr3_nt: TGTGCCAGCAGCTTGGGCGGAGTGGGCACAGATACGCAGTATTTT; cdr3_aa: CASSLGGVGTDTQYF
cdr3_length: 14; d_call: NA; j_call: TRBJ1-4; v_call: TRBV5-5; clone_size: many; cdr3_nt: TGTGCCAGCAGCACCGATCCCGCGCGGGAAAAACTGTTTTTT; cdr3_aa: CASSTDPAREKLFF
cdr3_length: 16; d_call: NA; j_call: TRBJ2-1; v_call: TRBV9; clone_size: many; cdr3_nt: TGTGCCAGCAGCGTAGCTCGGCAGGGTAACAACAATGAGCAGTTCTTC; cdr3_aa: CASSVARQGNNNEQFF
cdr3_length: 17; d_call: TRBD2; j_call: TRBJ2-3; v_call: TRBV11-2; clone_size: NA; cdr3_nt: TGTGCCATCCCGGGACTAGCGGGACTTACTAGCACAGATACGCAGTATTTT; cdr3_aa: CAIPGLAGLTSTDTQYF
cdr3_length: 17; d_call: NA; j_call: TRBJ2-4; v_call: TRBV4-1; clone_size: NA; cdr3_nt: TGCGCCAGCAGCCAAGATTCACTAGGGGCTACCCGGAACATTCAGTACTTC; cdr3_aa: CASSQDSLGATRNIQYF
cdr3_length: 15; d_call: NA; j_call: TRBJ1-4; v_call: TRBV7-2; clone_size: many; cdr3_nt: TGTGCCAGCAGCTTAGGCGGGACTCTTAGTGAAAAACTGTTTTTT; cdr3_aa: CASSLGGTLSEKLFF
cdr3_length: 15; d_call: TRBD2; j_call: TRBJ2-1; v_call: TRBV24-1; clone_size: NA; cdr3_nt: TGTGCCACCCAAGTGGGGTTAGGGAGGGAAAATGAGCAGTTCTTC; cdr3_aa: CATQVGLGRENEQFF
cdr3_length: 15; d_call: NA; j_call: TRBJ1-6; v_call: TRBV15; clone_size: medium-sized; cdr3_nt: TGTGCCACCAGCAGGGACACAAGCTATAATTCACCCCTCCACTTT; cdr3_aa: CATSRDTSYNSPLHF
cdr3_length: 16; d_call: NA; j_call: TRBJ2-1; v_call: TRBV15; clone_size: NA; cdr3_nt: TGTGCCACCAGCAGAGGCTGGGATAGCTCCTACAATGAGCAGTTCTTC; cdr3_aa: CATSRGWDSSYNEQFF
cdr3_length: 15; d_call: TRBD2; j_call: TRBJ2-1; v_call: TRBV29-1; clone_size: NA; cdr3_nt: TGCAGCGCATCCGATAGCGGGAGAGGGGGCAATGAGCAGTTCTTC; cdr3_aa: CSASDSGRGGNEQFF
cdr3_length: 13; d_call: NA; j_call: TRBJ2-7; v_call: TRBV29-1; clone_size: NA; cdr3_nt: TGCAGCGTTTTTAAGGGGCAGAACTACGAGCAGTACTTC; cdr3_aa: CSVFKGQNYEQYF
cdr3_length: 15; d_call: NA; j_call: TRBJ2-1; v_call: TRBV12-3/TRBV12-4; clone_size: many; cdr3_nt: TGTGCCAGCAGCCAGACTGCACAGGGAGGGGCGAAACAGTTCTTC; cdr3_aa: CASSQTAQGGAKQFF
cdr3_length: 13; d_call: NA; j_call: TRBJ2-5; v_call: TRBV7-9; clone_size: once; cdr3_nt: TGTGCCAGCAGCCAGCTTAGGGGAGAGACCCAGTACTTC; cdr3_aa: CASSQLRGETQYF